The following is a T cell receptor beta chain sequence with its context. Other nucleotide sequences in the sample specify the same CDR3. These data come from a study of blood T cell repertoires in COVID-19. Study in general: The United States, Italy and Spain were the sources of the acute and convalescent COVID-19 samples. T cells, B-cell-depleted T cells, or PBMCs provided the cDNA or gDNA that served as material.

TCRdb's table, derived via immunoSEQ multiplex PCR, lists solely in-frame clones and lacks some. This sample carries about 120,000 clones, more than 60% of them seen once, and the ten largest clones take around 2.5%. The CDR3 runs 14 residues. The V end lost 3 bases, the J end lost 3 bases, and 12 bases lay between the germline ends. CDR1 and CDR2 from the germline V gene are SQVTM and ANQGSEA. The source material was peripheral blood. The TCR originated in a man in his fifties with acute or convalescent COVID-19. The chain employs TRBV29-1 and TRBJ2-1; TRBD1 is a possible D gene (6 bases). The CDR3 bases are TGCAGCGTTGATGGGGGCAGTTTCTACAATGAGCAGTTCTTC. Amino acid sequence: CSVDGGSFYNEQFF.